Listed below are T cell receptor beta chains from one sample, sequenced in a study of T cell changes during pregnancy in multiple sclerosis. Repertoires were generated with immunoSEQ multiplex PCR, while TCRdb's copy carries only in-frame clones and drops some. This sample carries about 20,000 clones, around 85% of them seen once, and the ten largest clones take 20%. The sequencing used CD8+ T cells from peripheral blood mononuclear cells, collected after pregnancy. The receptors come from a female donor in good health, enrolled as a control in a pregnancy study. Both conserved end residues are part of each CDR3. D genes are given only for firm matches. For some rows the clone size is stated as once, few or many, or as a class when expanded; others skip it.

v_gene,j_gene,abundance,d_gene,CDR3aa,CDR3nt
TRBV6-5,TRBJ1-2,-,TRBD1,CASSYSGQGADGYTF,TGTGCCAGCAGTTACTCGGGACAGGGGGCGGATGGCTACACCTTC
TRBV4-3,TRBJ1-2,-,TRBD1,CASSQGPGGNYGYTF,TGCGCCAGCAGCCAAGGTCCAGGGGGAAACTATGGCTACACCTTC
TRBV7-9,TRBJ2-7,-,-,CASSLSGSPPYF,TGTGCCAGCAGCTTAAGTGGCTCCCCGCCGTACTTC
TRBV19,TRBJ1-1,once,-,CASSIDPVTEAFF,TGTGCCAGTAGTATAGATCCCGTCACTGAAGCTTTCTTT
TRBV19,TRBJ2-6,-,-,CASSISGLAGANVLTF,TGTGCCAGTAGTATATCGGGGTTGGCTGGGGCCAACGTCCTGACTTTC
TRBV11-2,TRBJ2-3,-,-,CASSLRDTYTDTQYF,TGTGCCAGCAGCTTAAGGGACACCTACACAGATACGCAGTATTTT
TRBV11-3,TRBJ1-1,-,TRBD1,CASSLDRGRAFF,TGTGCCAGCAGCTTAGACAGGGGGCGAGCTTTCTTT
TRBV30,TRBJ2-5,-,-,CALRRGETQYF,TGTGCCCTTCGAAGGGGGGAGACCCAGTACTTC
TRBV14,TRBJ1-3,-,-,CASSRKDWRSSGNTIYF,TGTGCCAGCAGCCGGAAAGATTGGAGGAGCTCTGGAAACACCATATATTTT
TRBV6-1,TRBJ1-5,-,-,CASSEGVDSYSNQPQHF,TGTGCCAGCAGTGAAGGTGTGGACAGCTATAGCAATCAGCCCCAGCATTTT
TRBV7-2,TRBJ2-7,-,TRBD1,CASSLAPGGSYEQYF,TGTGCCAGCAGCTTAGCGCCAGGGGGCTCCTACGAGCAGTACTTC
TRBV4-1,TRBJ1-2,-,TRBD1,CASSPRTGGVVGYTF,TGCGCCAGCAGCCCCCGGACAGGTGGAGTGGTTGGCTACACCTTC
TRBV27,TRBJ1-2,-,TRBD1,CASSGGQGTYGYTF,TGTGCCAGCTCAGGGGGACAGGGGACCTATGGCTACACCTTC
TRBV7-2,TRBJ2-5,once,-,CASSLGSSNWETQYF,TGTGCCAGCAGCTTAGGTTCTAGCAATTGGGAGACCCAGTACTTC
TRBV5-1,TRBJ2-7,-,TRBD2,CASRPGTSGYEQYF,TGCGCCAGCAGGCCCGGGACTAGCGGGTACGAGCAGTACTTC
TRBV14,TRBJ1-5,-,-,CASSQGVRGIQPQHF,TGTGCCAGCAGCCAAGGGGTACGAGGGATTCAGCCCCAGCATTTT
TRBV5-8,TRBJ1-5,-,-,CASSLQGFFQPQHF,TGTGCCAGCAGCCTTCAGGGGTTTTTTCAGCCCCAGCATTTT
TRBV2,TRBJ1-5,-,-,CASRTPDDYSNQPQHF,TGTGCCAGCAGGACCCCGGACGACTATAGCAATCAGCCCCAGCATTTT
TRBV2,TRBJ1-4,-,TRBD1,CASEGQVNEKLFF,TGTGCCAGTGAGGGACAGGTTAATGAAAAACTGTTTTTT
TRBV19,TRBJ2-7,medium-sized,-,CASSPRGSGNYEQYF,TGTGCCAGTAGTCCCCGGGGTAGCGGAAACTACGAGCAGTACTTC
TRBV5-6,TRBJ2-7,-,-,CASSAQGSSYEQYF,TGTGCCAGCAGCGCGCAAGGGAGCTCCTACGAGCAGTACTTC
TRBV10-3,TRBJ2-7,-,-,CAITATDSNYEQYF,TGTGCCATCACCGCAACGGACTCTAACTACGAGCAGTACTTC
TRBV12-5,TRBJ1-1,-,TRBD1,CASGFRTGTEAFF,TGTGCTAGTGGTTTCCGGACAGGCACTGAAGCTTTCTTT
TRBV6-5,TRBJ1-2,-,-,CASSYSQVSGYTF,TGTGCCAGCAGTTACTCGCAGGTATCCGGCTACACCTTC
TRBV7-8,TRBJ2-1,-,TRBD1,CASRETGGSYNEQFF,TGTGCCAGCAGGGAAACAGGGGGGAGTTACAATGAGCAGTTCTTC
TRBV2,TRBJ2-1,-,-,CASSDQTAGVFSEDEQFF,TGTGCCAGCAGTGATCAGACGGCAGGGGTTTTTAGCGAGGATGAGCAGTTCTTC
TRBV27,TRBJ1-6,-,-,CASSLGRGGHNSPLHF,TGTGCCAGCAGTTTAGGGAGAGGGGGTCACAATTCACCCCTCCACTTT
TRBV5-1,TRBJ2-7,-,-,CASSLPSTASYEQYF,TGCGCCAGCAGCTTGCCATCGACAGCCTCCTACGAGCAGTACTTC
TRBV9,TRBJ2-1,once,-,CASSVAGPSSYNEQFF,TGTGCCAGCAGCGTGGCGGGACCGAGCTCCTACAATGAGCAGTTCTTC
TRBV30,TRBJ2-5,-,TRBD2,CAWTGLAGDGLETQYF,TGTGCCTGGACGGGACTAGCGGGAGATGGGTTGGAGACCCAGTACTTC
TRBV30,TRBJ2-7,large,-,CAWRAWRDLSSSYEQYF,TGTGCCTGGAGGGCGTGGAGGGACCTTAGCTCGAGCTACGAGCAGTACTTC
TRBV5-6,TRBJ2-6,-,-,CASNTFISGANVLTF,TGTGCCAGCAACACGTTTATCTCTGGGGCCAACGTCCTGACTTTC
TRBV6-5,TRBJ1-1,-,-,CASSLGVTEAFF,TGTGCCAGCAGTTTAGGGGTCACTGAAGCTTTCTTT
TRBV2,TRBJ2-7,-,TRBD1,CAKGQETYEQYF,TGTGCCAAAGGACAGGAAACCTACGAGCAGTACTTC
TRBV28,TRBJ1-1,-,-,CASSLVRGLNTEAFF,TGTGCCAGCAGCCTCGTCCGGGGGTTGAACACTGAAGCTTTCTTT
TRBV13,TRBJ1-1,-,TRBD1,CASSPDRVGTEAFF,TGTGCCAGCAGCCCGGACAGGGTAGGCACTGAAGCTTTCTTT
TRBV2,TRBJ2-7,-,-,CASSEAAAQTYEQYF,TGTGCCAGCAGTGAGGCGGCCGCGCAGACGTACGAGCAGTACTTC
TRBV4-3,TRBJ2-7,-,-,CASSQSGFENPRASYEQYF,TGCGCCAGCAGCCAAAGCGGTTTCGAAAACCCGCGGGCCTCCTACGAGCAGTACTTC
TRBV19,TRBJ1-2,-,TRBD1,CASSDDRALGYGYTF,TGTGCCAGTAGCGATGACAGGGCCCTGGGCTATGGCTACACCTTC
TRBV9,TRBJ2-5,-,-,CASSVAGGQGVQETQYF,TGTGCCAGCAGCGTAGCGGGAGGGCAGGGGGTCCAAGAGACCCAGTACTTC
TRBV5-6,TRBJ2-3,-,-,CASSLRTDTQYF,TGTGCCAGCAGCTTGCGTACAGATACGCAGTATTTT
TRBV7-4,TRBJ1-5,-,-,CASSPAGGDSNQPQHF,TGTGCCAGCAGCCCGGCGGGAGGGGATAGCAATCAGCCCCAGCATTTT
TRBV13,TRBJ2-7,-,-,CASSLGRRDLEQYF,TGTGCCAGCAGCTTAGGACGGAGGGACTTAGAGCAGTACTTC